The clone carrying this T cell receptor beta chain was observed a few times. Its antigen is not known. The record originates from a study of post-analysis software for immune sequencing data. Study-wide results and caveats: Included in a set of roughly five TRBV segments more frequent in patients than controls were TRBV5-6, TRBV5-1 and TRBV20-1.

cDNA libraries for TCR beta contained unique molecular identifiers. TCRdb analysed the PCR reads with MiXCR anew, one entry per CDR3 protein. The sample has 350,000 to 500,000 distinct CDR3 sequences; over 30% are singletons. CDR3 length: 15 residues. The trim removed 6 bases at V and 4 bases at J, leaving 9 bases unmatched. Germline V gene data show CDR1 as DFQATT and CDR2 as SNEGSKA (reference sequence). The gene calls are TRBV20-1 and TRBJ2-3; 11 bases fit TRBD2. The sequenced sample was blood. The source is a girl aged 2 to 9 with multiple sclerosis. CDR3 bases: TGCAGTGCCCGTCCGACTAGCGGGAAGCCAGATACGCAGTATTTT. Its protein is CSARPTSGKPDTQYF.